This entry describes one T cell receptor (beta chain). Its cognate antigen is unknown. The source of the sample is a study of cytomegalovirus exposure and HLA in healthy donors. The length of the CDR3 is 14 residues. The V gene end was trimmed by 3 bases and the J gene end by 8 bases; junction bases not matched to a gene: 7. The germline V gene has CDR1 SGDLS and CDR2 YYNGEE. Study results and caveats: Prior analysis indicated that the majority of TCR beta V segments exhibited productivity approximately 90% or approximately 30% of the time. In a later analysis, V- and J-gene trimming of beta chains associated with a DCLRE1C missense variant, replicated independently.

PCR employed 60 Vbeta and 13 Jbeta primers. Measured with immunoSEQ multiplex PCR; TCRdb has only the in-frame clones, and not every one. The data hold some 200,000 clones, with 79% observed a single time. The sample was PBMCs. The chain carries TRBV9 and TRBJ2-1; 8 bases match TRBD1. This receptor was taken from a man aged 50-60 years in good health and CMV-seronegative. CDR3 coding DNA: TGTGCCAGCAGCGCAGGACAGGGTGGTTATGAGCAGTTCTTC. This codes for CASSAGQGGYEQFF. The full variable domain, its missing parts supplied by reference TRBV9 and TRBJ2-1, is DSGVTQTPKHLITATGQRVTLRCSPRSGDLSVYWYQQSLDQGLQFLIQYYNGEERAKGNILERFSAQQFPDLHSELNLSSLELGDSALYFCASSAGQGGYEQFFGPGTRLTVL.